This T cell receptor beta chain was retrieved from a study of T-cell memory formation after mild COVID-19. General study results and limits: Cross-reactive memory appears to have joined, as suggested by some responding clones showing up in pre-infection memory. Mainly in CM and EM were contracting CD4+ clones; CD8+ were in EMRA. Among clones contracting day 15 to 85, CD4/CD8 was balanced, whereas later expanders leaned CD4+.

The CDR3 has 15 residues. CDR1 and CDR2 (germline): LNHDA, SQIVND (reference sequence). V lost 9 bases, J lost 0 bases, and 15 bases lay in between. Comment on this clonotype: Its antigen is not identified.

In TCRdb, the 5' RACE reads were re-called with MiXCR into one record per CDR3 protein. The repertoire holds 300,000 to 400,000 distinct CDR3 sequences, with 13% as singletons. This receptor was obtained from a man aged 18 to 29 who had mild COVID-19 (a few samples of this study predate the infection). Cell type and time point are not known. V usage is TRBV19 and J usage is TRBJ2-1; no definite D call. The sample taken for sequencing was PBMCs or a T cell subset sorted from them (not recorded which). The CDR3 sequence is CASHPTASSYNEQFF. The CDR3 DNA is TGTGCCAGCCACCCGACGGCCAGCTCCTACAATGAGCAGTTCTTC. The entire variable domain, with the rest obtained from reference TRBV19 and TRBJ2-1, is as follows: DGGITQSPKYLFRKEGQNVTLSCEQNLNHDAMYWYRQDPGQGLRLIYYSQIVNDFQKGDIAEGYSVSREKKESFPLTVTSAQKNPTAFYLCASHPTASSYNEQFFGPGTRLTVL.